This TCR beta chain originates from a study of vaccination effects on CD4 cells after COVID-19. Study context: Post-vaccine sampling occurred a median 72 days after the second dose.

The table came from immunoSEQ multiplex PCR; TCRdb's copy has only in-frame clones and leaves some out. The repertoire holds under 35,000 clones, with approximately 71% as singletons. Pools of viral peptides were used by the ViraFEST assay to expand antigen-specific CD4+ T cells ahead of sequencing. The culture ran for roughly ten days before CD4+ T cells were isolated. Either the mRNA-1273 or the BNT162b2 vaccine was given to participants as two doses. Each vaccine recipient was nucleocapsid antibody negative and had no prior SARS-CoV-2 infection. Study conclusions and caveats: Researchers report that only 1 of 255 vaccine-induced clones in healthy vaccinees cross-reacted with common cold coronaviruses. Marked clonal contraction of infection- and vaccine-induced clones was seen late after vaccination.

In regard to this clone: The antigen is not known.

Germline V gene sequence: CDR1 MGHRA, CDR2 YSYEKL. The CDR3 is 15 amino acids. Trimming removed 2 bases at V and 4 bases at J, with 14 bases between. The clonotype was recovered from a human donor who received a COVID-19 vaccine. The specimen comprised CD4+ T cells from PBMCs cultured with HCoV-NL63 spike peptides, sampled after COVID-19 vaccination. The genes are TRBV4-1 and TRBJ1-1; the D is unclear. The CDR3 DNA reads as TGCGCCAGCAGCCAAATTAAAGGGCGTAGCACTGAAGCTTTCTTT. Translating it yields CASSQIKGRSTEAFF.